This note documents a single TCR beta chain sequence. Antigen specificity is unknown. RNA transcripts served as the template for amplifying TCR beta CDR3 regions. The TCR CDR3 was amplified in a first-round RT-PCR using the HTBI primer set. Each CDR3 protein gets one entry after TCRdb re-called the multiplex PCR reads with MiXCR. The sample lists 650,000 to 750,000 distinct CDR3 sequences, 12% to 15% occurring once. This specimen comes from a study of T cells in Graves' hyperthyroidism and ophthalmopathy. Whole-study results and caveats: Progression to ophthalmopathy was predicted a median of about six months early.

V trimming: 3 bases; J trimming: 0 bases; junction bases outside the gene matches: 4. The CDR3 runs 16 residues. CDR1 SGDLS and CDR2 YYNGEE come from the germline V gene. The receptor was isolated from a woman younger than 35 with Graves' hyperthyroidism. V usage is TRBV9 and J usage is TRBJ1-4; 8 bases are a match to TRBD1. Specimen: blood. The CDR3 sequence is CASSARQGTTNEKLFF. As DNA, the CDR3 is TGTGCCAGCAGCGCCAGACAGGGGACAACTAATGAAAAACTGTTTTTT.